The present T cell receptor beta chain was sequenced within a study of T cells in Graves' hyperthyroidism and ophthalmopathy. The CDR3 is made up of 12 amino acids. V shed 6 bases and J 6 bases; nucleotides not matched to a gene: 8. Per germline, CDR1 SQVTM and CDR2 ANQGSEA. The investigators amplified TCR beta CDR3 regions from RNA transcripts. The study used the HTBI primer set for a first-round RT-PCR of the TCR CDR3. TCRdb re-analysed the multiplex PCR reads in MiXCR, keeping a single row per CDR3 protein. The data show fewer than 500,000 distinct CDR3 sequences, roughly 15% seen once. The origin of this receptor is a man between 18 and 29 years old with Graves' ophthalmopathy. The chain links TRBV29-1 to TRBJ2-7, with 7 bases aligning to TRBD2. Sequencing was carried out using blood. CDR3 coding DNA: TGCAGCGTCGGGGAGGGGCGGGGCGAGCAGTACTTC. Its translation is CSVGEGRGEQYF.